This T cell receptor (beta chain) was profiled in a study of blood T cell repertoires in COVID-19. Under the authors' procedure: Amplified reference gene primers provided the basis for estimating nucleated cell counts. Sequenced by immunoSEQ multiplex PCR; TCRdb stores in-frame clones only, minus some. V, J and clone size reflect that table, while D and trimming were determined from the DNA. The sample shows roughly 250,000 clones, about nine tenths of them seen only once. Sequenced input: peripheral blood. This sequence originates from a woman between 40 and 50 years old with acute or convalescent COVID-19.

The CDR3 nucleotides are TGTGCCAGCAGTTACCCGGACAGGGGGACCTCCAATGAGCAGTTCTTC. It yields the protein CASSYPDRGTSNEQFF. The J gene is TRBJ2-1, the V gene TRBV6-2 or TRBV6-3; 10 bases align to TRBD1. Germline V gene data show CDR1 as MNHEY and CDR2 as SVGEGT. The CDR3 totals 16 residues. Unmatched junction bases numbered 7, after V lost 2 bases and J lost 6 bases.